The 25 T cell receptor beta chains below were found in one sample sequenced in a study of monozygotic twins with inflammatory bowel disease. Each CDR3 protein gets one entry in TCRdb, which reprocessed the 5' RACE reads and gives no DNA. The sample features about 450,000 distinct CDR3 sequences, with roughly 2.2% in its top ten. Sequencing was carried out using blood. These receptors were collected from a human donor with ulcerative colitis or Crohn's disease, or a healthy co-twin of an affected twin (not recorded which).

This chain joins TRBV29-1 and TRBJ2-7; TCRdb's D call, TRBD1, is unchecked because there is no DNA. This CDR3 is 13 amino acids long. Germline assignment: CDR1 SQVTM and CDR2 ANQGSEA. The CDR3 here is CSVVGHWGGEQYF.

The CDR3 loop is CSARTPGLAGTGNEQFF. The V and J genes are TRBV20-1 and TRBJ2-1; TCRdb outputs TRBD2, but without DNA this stays unchecked. The CDR3 covers 17 residues. Germline V CDR1 and CDR2: DFQATT, SNEGSKA (reference sequence).

The rearrangement uses TRBV28 and TRBJ2-1; TCRdb selects TRBD1, and the lack of DNA leaves this call unchecked. The CDR3 is made up of 15 amino acids. The germline gives CDR1 MDHEN, CDR2 SYDVKM. CDR3 protein: CASRPPGQGANEQFF.

V is TRBV19 and J is TRBJ1-2. The CDR3 is 13 amino acids. Germline V lookup: CDR1 LNHDA, CDR2 SQIVND (reference sequence). The CDR3: CASSMYGNYGYTF.

This sequence joins TRBV4-2 and TRBJ1-2. The germline gives CDR1 LGHNA, CDR2 YNFKEQ. The length of the CDR3 is 15 residues. CDR3 region: CASSQESPSGYGYTF.

The CDR3 spells CASSLMTMNTEAFF. J is TRBJ1-1 and V is TRBV7-3. The CDR3 covers 14 residues. Germline-derived CDR1 and CDR2 are SGHTA and FQGTGA.

The chain has TRBV3-1 and TRBJ2-2; TCRdb selects TRBD2, and the lack of DNA leaves this call unchecked. This CDR3 is built from 16 residues. Looked up from germline, CDR1 is LGHDT and CDR2 is YNNKEL (reference sequence). The CDR3 here is CASSQGIGGRTGELFF.

The CDR3 sequence is CASSAGISGGIYEQYF. The chain recombines TRBV7-2 with TRBJ2-7; TCRdb's D gene call, TRBD2, goes unchecked for lack of DNA. Germline assignment: CDR1 SGHTA and CDR2 FQGNSA. This CDR3 is 16 amino acids long.

The gene calls are TRBV9 and TRBJ2-5; the D call from TCRdb, TRBD1, cannot be confirmed without DNA. The germline CDR1 and CDR2 sequences are SGDLS and YYNGEE. The CDR3 is 14 residues long. The chain's CDR3 is CASSAGQVQETQYF.

CDR3 amino acids: CASSSDRENTEAFF. The J gene is TRBJ1-1, the V gene TRBV28; TCRdb picks TRBD1, but there is no DNA to check that call. Germline V gives CDR1 MDHEN, CDR2 SYDVKM. The CDR3 is 14 residues long.

This rearrangement joins TRBV20-1 to TRBJ2-1; with no DNA, the TCRdb D assignment of TRBD1 cannot be verified. This CDR3 is built from 15 residues. Looked up from germline, CDR1 is DFQATT and CDR2 is SNEGSKA (reference sequence). The CDR3 sequence: CSARTLAGEHNEQFF.

The chain has TRBV7-2 and TRBJ2-1. CDR3 length equals 15 residues. CDR1 SGHTA and CDR2 FQGNSA come from the germline V gene. CDR3 loop: CASSRTGDSYNEQFF.

The V gene is TRBV5-1, the J gene TRBJ2-2; the TCRdb D gene call, TRBD2, has no DNA to confirm it. The CDR3 sequence is 16 residues long. Germline-derived CDR1 and CDR2 are SGHRS and YFSETQ. This CDR3 reads CASSVQTKAGTGELFF.

This chain links TRBV27 with TRBJ2-7; TCRdb outputs TRBD2, but without DNA this stays unchecked. Germline CDR1 MNHEY, CDR2 SMNVEV (reference sequence). CDR3 length: 13 residues. CDR3 residues: CASSLEGTHEQYF.

The chain employs TRBV29-1 and TRBJ2-3; there is no DNA to check the TCRdb D call of TRBD2. Per the germline V gene, CDR1 is SQVTM and CDR2 is ANQGSEA. CDR3 size: 12 residues. The CDR3 sequence: CSAEGGADTQYF.

This rearrangement joins TRBV6-4 to TRBJ1-1; TCRdb returns TRBD1, unconfirmable since there is no DNA. The CDR3 consists of 14 residues. Germline values: CDR1 MRHNA, CDR2 SNTAGT. The CDR3 spells CASKRQGASTEAFF.

V and J are TRBV5-1 and TRBJ2-5; TCRdb returns TRBD1, unconfirmable since there is no DNA. The germline CDR1 and CDR2 sequences are SGHRS and YFSETQ. This CDR3 has 16 residues. CDR3 residues: CASSSMGGRVQETQYF.

The chain links TRBV5-1 to TRBJ2-3; TCRdb selects TRBD2, and the lack of DNA leaves this call unchecked. Germline CDR1 is SGHRS and CDR2 is YFSETQ. The CDR3 contains 15 residues. This CDR3 is CASSFYSGYTDTQYF. Full variable domain (outside the CDR3, taken from reference TRBV5-1 and TRBJ2-3): KAGVTQTPRYLIKTRGQQVTLSCSPISGHRSVSWYQQTPGQGLQFLFEYFSETQRNKGNFPGRFSGRQFSNSRSEMNVSTLELGDSALYLCASSFYSGYTDTQYFGPGTRLTVL.

V gene TRBV7-6 combines with J gene TRBJ2-5; as DNA is missing, the TRBD1 call by TCRdb cannot be tested. CDR3 size: 15 residues. Looked up from germline, CDR1 is SGHVS and CDR2 is FNYEAQ. Here the CDR3 reads CASSLGTGGQETQYF.

This chain links TRBV7-9 with TRBJ2-7; absent DNA, TCRdb's TRBD1 call cannot be checked. This CDR3 comprises 14 residues. In germline, CDR1 is SEHNR, CDR2 FQNEAQ (reference sequence). CDR3 protein: CASSRPGTGDEQYF. The full variable domain, in which reference TRBV7-9 and TRBJ2-7 provide the parts outside the CDR3, is DTGVSQNPRHKITKRGQNVTFRCDPISEHNRLYWYRQTLGQGPEFLTYFQNEAQLEKSRLLSDRFSAERPKGSFSTLEIQRTEQGDSAMYLCASSRPGTGDEQYFGPGTRLTVT.

This chain uses TRBV5-1 with TRBJ2-1; the D call of TRBD1 rests on TCRdb alone, since no DNA is present to check it. The CDR3 covers 15 residues. Germline V gene data show CDR1 as SGHRS and CDR2 as YFSETQ. CDR3 region: CASSLDGQGAVEQFF.

The J gene is TRBJ2-3, the V gene TRBV7-9; TCRdb names TRBD2, which stays unverified in the absence of DNA. Germline assignment: CDR1 SEHNR and CDR2 FQNEAQ (reference sequence). The CDR3 sequence is 14 residues long. The CDR3 spells CASSQTSGTDTQYF.

The chain employs TRBV6-1 and TRBJ1-1; TCRdb returns TRBD1, unconfirmable since there is no DNA. CDR1 is MNHNS, CDR2 SASEGT, per germline. This CDR3 contains 14 residues. The CDR3 reads CASSEWGAVTEAFF.

The chain uses TRBV18 and TRBJ2-2; TCRdb outputs TRBD1, but without DNA this stays unchecked. Germline V gene data show CDR1 as KGHSH and CDR2 as LQKENI. The CDR3 runs 17 residues. The CDR3 protein is CASSPPRGSANTGELFF.

This chain uses TRBV5-1 with TRBJ2-3; TCRdb outputs TRBD1, but without DNA this stays unchecked. Looked up from germline, CDR1 is SGHRS and CDR2 is YFSETQ. This CDR3 region has 14 residues. This CDR3 is CASSSTPGQDTQYF.